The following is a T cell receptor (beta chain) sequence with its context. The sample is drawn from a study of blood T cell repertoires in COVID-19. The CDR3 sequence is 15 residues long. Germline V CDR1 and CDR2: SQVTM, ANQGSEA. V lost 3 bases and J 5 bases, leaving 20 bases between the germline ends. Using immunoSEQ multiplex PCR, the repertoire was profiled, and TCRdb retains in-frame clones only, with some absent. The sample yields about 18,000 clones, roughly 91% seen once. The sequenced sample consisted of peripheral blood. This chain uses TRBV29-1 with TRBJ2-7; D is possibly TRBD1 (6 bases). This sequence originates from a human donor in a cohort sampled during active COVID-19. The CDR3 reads CSVEVTGGAMDEQYF. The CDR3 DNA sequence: TGCAGCGTTGAGGTGACAGGCGGCGCTATGGACGAGCAGTACTTC.